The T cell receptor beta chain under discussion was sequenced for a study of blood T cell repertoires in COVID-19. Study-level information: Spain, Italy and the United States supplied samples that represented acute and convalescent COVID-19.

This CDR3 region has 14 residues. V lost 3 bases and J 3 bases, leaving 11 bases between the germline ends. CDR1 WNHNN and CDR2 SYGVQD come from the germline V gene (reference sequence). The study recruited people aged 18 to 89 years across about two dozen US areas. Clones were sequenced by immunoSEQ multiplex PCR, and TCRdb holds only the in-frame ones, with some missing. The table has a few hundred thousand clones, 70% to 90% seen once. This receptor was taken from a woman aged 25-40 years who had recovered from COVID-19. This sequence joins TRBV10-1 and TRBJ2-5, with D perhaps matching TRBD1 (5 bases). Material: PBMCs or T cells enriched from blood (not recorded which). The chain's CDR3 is CASSDLGREETQYF. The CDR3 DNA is TGCGCCAGCAGTGATCTGGGCAGGGAAGAGACCCAGTACTTC.